These 13 T cell receptor beta chains came from one sample sequenced in a study of multiple sclerosis patients with progressive multifocal leukoencephalopathy. Sequencing used immunoSEQ multiplex PCR; TCRdb keeps in-frame clones, though not all of them. The repertoire holds tens of thousands of clones, around 90% seen once, with about 1.3% in the top ten. As for time point: 12 to 13 months of natalizumab therapy. Here the sequenced sample was PBMCs, taken from a patient treated with natalizumab. The source of these receptors is a human donor with multiple sclerosis.

The chain couples TRBV11-2 to TRBJ1-4; D possibly corresponds to TRBD1 (6 bases). Germline V gives CDR1 SGHAT, CDR2 FQNNGV. The V end lost 4 bases, the J end lost 5 bases, and 20 bases lay between the germline ends. This CDR3 spans 17 amino acids. In nucleotides, the CDR3 is TGTGCCAGCAGCTCACAACAGGGAGGCTCTGAGAATGAAAAACTGTTTTTT. Residues: CASSSQQGGSENEKLFF.

The chain is built from TRBV6-5 and TRBJ1-1; TRBD1 aligns across 7 bases. Germline V CDR1 and CDR2: MNHEY, SVGAGI. This CDR3 spans 13 amino acids. V shed 2 bases and J 7 bases; nucleotides not matched to a gene: 4. The CDR3 DNA is TGTGCCAGCAGTTACAACAGGGGACGTGAAGCTTTCTTT. It is translated as CASSYNRGREAFF.

With respect to this clone: The conserved phenylalanine or tryptophan normally closing the CDR3 is absent here, so this likely arose from a read error. The chain uses TRBV19 and TRBJ1-5; D possibly corresponds to TRBD1 (6 bases). Germline CDR1 and CDR2: LNHDA and SQIVND (reference sequence). This CDR3 has 15 amino acids. V shed 5 bases and J shed 1 base, with 12 bases lying between them. This CDR3 is CASSRDRLSNQPQHL. DNA of the CDR3: TGTGCCAGTAGTCGTGACAGGTTGAGCAATCAGCCCCAGCATCTT.

This clone was seen just once. This rearrangement joins TRBV6-1 to TRBJ2-5; 10 nucleotides match TRBD2. This CDR3 has 15 amino acids. J lost 7 bases, V lost 5 bases, and 10 bases had no gene match. From germline, CDR1 is MNHNS and CDR2 SASEGT. CDR3 DNA: TGTGCCAGCAGTCTAGAGCGGGGGGGAGGAGGGACCCAGTACTTC. Its protein is CASSLERGGGGTQYF.

The chain has TRBV7-3 and TRBJ1-2; TRBD1 is a possible D gene (6 bases). Trimming took 5 bases from V and 3 from J, leaving 16 bases between them. The germline V gene has CDR1 SGHTA and CDR2 FQGTGA. The CDR3 extends over 15 amino acids. For the CDR3, the DNA is TGTGCCAGCAGCCCCCTCGTGGGGGGCTACTATGGCTACACCTTC. Protein sequence: CASSPLVGGYYGYTF.

The chain links TRBV7-3 to TRBJ2-7; 9 nucleotides align to TRBD2. The CDR3 contains 18 residues. Germline CDR1 and CDR2: SGHTA and FQGTGA. V was pared by 2 bases and J by 6 bases, with 17 bases of the junction left unmatched. The DNA of the CDR3 is TGTGCCAGCAGCTTAGGACGAGGGGCTAGCGGGGCGGATCGCGAGCAGTACTTC. Encoded protein: CASSLGRGASGADREQYF.

The chain couples TRBV5-5 to TRBJ1-3; 7 positions agree with TRBD1. Trimming removed 4 bases from V and 4 bases from J; junction bases left unmatched: 5. The CDR3 consists of 14 residues. CDR1 and CDR2 (germline): SGHKS, YYEKEE (reference sequence). Here the CDR3 DNA reads TGTGCCAGCAGCCGACAGGGCGGCGGAAACACCATATATTTT. Its protein product is CASSRQGGGNTIYF.

This chain joins TRBV7-8 and TRBJ1-1; D gene unclear. The ends were cut back, 4 bases at V and 6 bases at J, with 15 bases in the middle. The CDR3 has 14 amino acids. Germline CDR1 and CDR2: SGHVS and FQNEAQ. CDR3 in amino acids: CASSSAPGGSEAFF. Written as DNA, the CDR3 is TGTGCCAGCAGCTCCGCGCCGGGCGGGTCTGAAGCTTTCTTT.

This chain uses TRBV21-1 with TRBJ2-2; TRBD1 was called by the table and not checked on the DNA. TRBV21-1 is deemed a pseudogene. The CDR3 contains 15 residues. The CDR3: CASSKAGKEQEELFF. In DNA form, the CDR3 reads TGTGCCAGCAGCAAAGCTGGGAAGGAACAGGAGGAGCTGTTTTTT.

The chain carries TRBV29-1 and TRBJ1-1; no definite D call. Deletions cut 7 bases from V and 0 bases from J, with 12 bases between. CDR3 length: 13 amino acids. Germline V gene sequence: CDR1 SQVTM, CDR2 ANQGSEA. The CDR3 DNA sequence: TGCAGCGGCTCCGAGGCCATGAACACTGAAGCTTTCTTT. Amino acid sequence: CSGSEAMNTEAFF. Full variable domain (missing parts from reference TRBV29-1 and TRBJ1-1): SAVISQKPSRDICQRGTSLTIQCQVDSQVTMMFWYRQQPGQSLTLIATANQGSEATYESGFVIDKFPISRPNLTFSTLTVSNMSPEDSSIYLCSGSEAMNTEAFFGQGTRLTVV.

The V and J genes are TRBV30 and TRBJ1-4; 8 bases are shared with TRBD1. CDR3 length: 16 amino acids. The ends lost 3 bases at V and 4 bases at J; junction bases unmatched: 10. Germline CDR1 and CDR2: GTSNPN and SVGIG (reference sequence). The CDR3 sequence: CAWSEPGQGFNEKLFF. CDR3 bases: TGTGCCTGGAGCGAACCCGGACAGGGCTTTAATGAAAAACTGTTTTTT.

V and J are TRBV21-1 and TRBJ2-5; the D segment call TRBD2 is taken from the table without a DNA check. TRBV21-1 represents a pseudogene. The CDR3 loop spans 18 amino acids. CDR3 bases: TGTGCCAGCAGCAACCGACTAGCGGGCAACTCAAGCCAAGAGACCCAGTACTTC. It codes for CASSNRLAGNSSQETQYF.

The chain's CDR3 is CASSQDFNRGLSDTQYF. CDR3 in DNA: TGCGCCAGCAGCCAAGATTTTAACAGGGGGCTATCAGATACGCAGTATTTT. The genes are TRBV4-3 and TRBJ2-3; TRBD1 agrees at 9 bases. This CDR3 is built from 17 residues. The trim removed 0 bases at V and 4 bases at J, leaving 8 bases unmatched. Germline CDR1 is LGHNA and CDR2 is YSLEER.